The rows below give T cell receptor beta chains drawn from one sample of a study of vaccination and CD4 T cells after COVID-19. TCRdb itself ran the PCR reads through MiXCR, one entry per CDR3 protein. Altogether 10,000 or so distinct CDR3 sequences are present, under 80% being singletons, with the ten largest covering about 9.8%. Their cognate antigens are unknown. The sample was CD4+ T cells from blood, cultured in vitro. Receptors originate from a human donor who had recovered from COVID-19. Each CDR3 is given with its conserved first and last residue. A D gene is named only where the DNA matches it firmly. The size field is filled for only some rows; it gives once, few, many or a size class.

D gene	V gene	J gene	clone size	CDR3 protein	CDR3 DNA
TRBD1	TRBV27	TRBJ1-2	few	CASSWDRTYGYTF	TGTGCCAGCAGTTGGGACAGGACCTATGGCTACACCTTC
TRBD2	TRBV2	TRBJ2-3	once	CASSDPLAATDTQYF	TGTGCCAGCAGTGATCCACTAGCGGCCACAGATACGCAGTATTTT
-	TRBV6-5	TRBJ2-2	few	CASSYSWGQLNTGELFF	TGTGCCAGCAGTTACTCATGGGGCCAGCTGAACACCGGGGAGCTGTTTTTT
-	TRBV9	TRBJ1-2	-	CASSQEPAGGYTF	TGTGCCAGCAGCCAGGAACCAGCTGGTGGCTACACCTTC
TRBD1	TRBV24-1	TRBJ2-1	medium-sized	CATSDTTGAAWNEQFF	TGTGCCACCAGTGATACGACAGGGGCGGCCTGGAATGAGCAGTTCTTC
-	TRBV20-1	TRBJ2-7	-	CSARPPNGGYEQYF	TGCAGTGCTCGTCCACCCAACGGCGGCTACGAGCAGTACTTC
TRBD1	TRBV23-1	TRBJ2-5	-	CASSLNTGEFKETQYF	TGCGCCAGCAGTCTAAACACAGGGGAATTCAAAGAGACCCAGTACTTC
-	TRBV21-1	TRBJ1-2	-	CASSKDSRNSGYTF	TGTGCCAGCAGCAAGGATTCTCGAAATTCGGGCTACACCTTC
-	TRBV7-2	TRBJ2-1	-	CASSLEGGSSYNEQFF	TGTGCCAGCAGCTTAGAAGGCGGTAGCTCCTACAATGAGCAGTTCTTC
-	TRBV4-3	TRBJ1-6	-	CASSQDGTSNSPLHF	TGCGCCAGCAGCCAAGATGGGACAAGCAATTCACCCCTCCACTTT
-	TRBV21-1	TRBJ2-1	-	CASRSSRAPRSGLFF	TGTGCCAGCCGCTCCTCCAGGGCTCCAAGATCCGGGTTGTTCTTC
-	TRBV6-2/TRBV6-3	TRBJ2-7	-	CASSRPDRVGAGEGEQYF	TGTGCCAGCAGCCGACCTGACAGGGTCGGCGCGGGAGAAGGGGAGCAGTACTTC
-	TRBV30	TRBJ1-5	-	CAWGLQGNQPQHF	TGTGCCTGGGGTTTACAGGGAAATCAGCCCCAGCATTTT
-	TRBV2	TRBJ1-2	-	CASKQGSTIYGYTF	TGTGCCAGCAAACAGGGATCCACGATTTATGGCTACACCTTC
TRBD1	TRBV7-2	TRBJ1-6	-	CASSEQTGVGSPLHF	TGTGCCAGCAGCGAACAGACAGGGGTAGGCTCACCCCTCCACTTT